The clone carrying this T cell receptor (beta chain) was counted many times. Its target is unknown. TCRdb processed the reads anew with MiXCR; each CDR3 protein has one entry. Here the sample spans about 460,000 distinct CDR3 sequences, 11% being singletons. This sample is part of a study of T cell repertoires in cytomegalovirus infection. Regarding the study as a whole: Adding up the frequency of public TCR beta families identified people who carried CMV plus the relevant HLA. The ex vivo response was dominated by HLA-C-restricted CMV-specific TCR beta clonotypes.

This CDR3 region has 16 residues. Germline-derived CDR1 and CDR2 are SEHNR and FQNEAQ (reference sequence). V was clipped by 3 bases and J by 4 bases, with 15 bases between them. This chain uses TRBV7-9 with TRBJ1-4; tentative D call: TRBD1 (6 bases). The sample taken for sequencing was PBMCs. The clonotype originates from a human donor in good health (CMV status not recorded). Some clones in this sample may be carry-over from other donors' samples. The CDR3 DNA reads as TGTGCCAGCAGCTTGAGCGGGACACAGCTTAATGAAAAACTGTTTTTT. Amino acid sequence: CASSLSGTQLNEKLFF.